One and the same sample provided the 25 T cell receptor beta chains below, sequenced in a study of T cells after yellow fever vaccination. From the 5' RACE reads, TCRdb called clonotypes with MiXCR, one entry per CDR3 protein. The sample has just over 300,000 distinct CDR3 sequences, more than 3% seen once. Here the sequenced sample was PBMCs, taken on the day of the yellow fever booster vaccination. These receptors originate from a man younger than 35 who received the YFV17D yellow fever vaccine.

This clonotype was found many times. This chain links TRBV12-3 or TRBV12-4 with TRBJ2-3, with unresolved D. The CDR3 covers 12 residues. The V end was cut by 6 bases, the J end by 6 bases, with 10 bases between. CDR3 DNA: TGTGCCAGCAGGAAGCATTGGGATACGCAGTATTTT. Translation gives CASRKHWDTQYF.

This clonotype has a count of ten or more. J is TRBJ1-1 and V is TRBV29-1, with D unclear. Germline lookup yields CDR1 SQVTM and CDR2 ANQGSEA. The CDR3 loop spans 11 amino acids. Between the trimmed V and J ends, which lost 3 bases and 4 bases, there was a span of 6 bases. The CDR3 is CSVDRGTEAFF. CDR3 bases: TGCAGCGTTGATCGGGGCACTGAAGCTTTCTTT.

This clonotype turned up a few times. The gene calls are TRBV20-1 and TRBJ1-5, with 10 bases aligning to TRBD1. The CDR3 sequence is 13 residues long. J was trimmed by 4 bases and V by 4 bases; bases with no gene match: 1. Germline CDR1 DFQATT, CDR2 SNEGSKA (reference sequence). The CDR3 nucleotides are TGCAGTGCTATGGGACAGGGGAATCAGCCCCAGCATTTT. This codes for CSAMGQGNQPQHF.

Ten or more counts support this clonotype. The chain is built from TRBV3-1 and TRBJ2-7; TRBD1 might be the D (6 bases). The ends were cut back, 7 bases at V and 5 bases at J, with 15 bases in the middle. This CDR3 region has 13 residues. Germline V gene lookup returns CDR1 LGHDT and CDR2 YNNKEL (reference sequence). The CDR3 DNA is TGTGCCAGCACGGCCTGGGACAACGACGAGCAGTACTTC. This encodes CASTAWDNDEQYF.

This chain connects TRBV13 to TRBJ1-5; D ambiguous. The CDR3 loop spans 12 amino acids. V dropped 1 base and J dropped 8 bases, with 6 bases sitting between them. CDR1 PRHDT and CDR2 FYEKMQ come from the germline V gene (reference sequence). CDR3 in DNA: TGTGCCAGCAGCTTAGACAACGAGCCCCAGCATTTT. It yields the protein CASSLDNEPQHF.

Many counts were recorded for this clonotype. J is TRBJ2-2 and V is TRBV3-1, with a possible D match to TRBD1 (5 bases). Germline assignment: CDR1 LGHDT and CDR2 YNNKEL (reference sequence). The length of the CDR3 is 15 residues. Trimming cost V 0 bases and J 4 bases, with 9 bases left between them. The CDR3, as DNA: TGTGCCAGCAGCCAAGATCTAAGGGGCACCGGGGAGCTGTTTTTT. It codes for CASSQDLRGTGELFF. Looking up the rest from reference TRBV3-1 and TRBJ2-2 gives the full variable domain: DTAVSQTPKYLVTQMGNDKSIKCEQNLGHDTMYWYKQDSKKFLKIMFSYNNKELIINETVPNRFSPKSPDKAHLNLHINSLELGDSAVYFCASSQDLRGTGELFFGEGSRLTVL.

This chain uses TRBV6-2 or TRBV6-3 with TRBJ2-7; D perhaps matches TRBD2 (5 bases). Looked up from germline, CDR1 is MNHEY and CDR2 is SVGEGT. CDR3 length: 16 amino acids. V dropped 2 bases and J dropped 3 bases, with 17 bases sitting between them. The CDR3 reads CASSYGLGAENYEQYV. CDR3 nucleotides: TGTGCCAGCAGTTACGGCTTGGGAGCGGAGAACTACGAGCAGTACGTC.

There are a few counts of this clonotype. The chain combines TRBV5-6 with TRBJ1-1, with 9 nucleotides matching TRBD1. After removal of 4 bases from V and 7 bases from J, the junction contained 5 bases not matched to a gene. Germline V gene data show CDR1 as SGHDT and CDR2 as YYEEEE. The CDR3 is 13 residues long. CDR3 protein: CASSPTGGSEAFF. The CDR3 region has the DNA TGTGCCAGCAGCCCGACAGGGGGGAGTGAAGCTTTCTTT. Full variable domain (outside the CDR3, taken from reference TRBV5-6 and TRBJ1-1): DAGVTQSPTHLIKTRGQQVTLRCSPKSGHDTVSWYQQALGQGPQFIFQYYEEEERQRGNFPDRFSGHQFPNYSSELNVNALLLGDSALYLCASSPTGGSEAFFGQGTRLTVV.

This clonotype has more than one count but fewer than ten. J is TRBJ1-5 and V is TRBV15, with a tentative D call TRBD1 (5 bases). The V end lost 0 bases, the J end lost 7 bases, and 13 bases lay between the germline ends. Germline V gene lookup returns CDR1 LNHNV and CDR2 YYDKDF (reference sequence). This CDR3 region has 15 residues. The CDR3 here is CATSRDRGIGQPQHF. The CDR3 region has the DNA TGTGCCACCAGCAGAGATCGGGGGATCGGGCAGCCCCAGCATTTT.

The chain couples TRBV7-2 to TRBJ2-1, with D possibly TRBD1 on 5 matching bases. The CDR3 contains 15 residues. Germline CDR1 and CDR2: SGHTA and FQGNSA. V lost 1 base, J lost 7 bases, and 14 bases lay in between. This CDR3 is CASSLGQGVGNEQFF. CDR3 nucleotides: TGTGCCAGCAGCTTAGGGCAGGGTGTGGGGAATGAGCAGTTCTTC.

This rearrangement joins TRBV28 to TRBJ2-6; no firm D call. Germline assignment: CDR1 MDHEN and CDR2 SYDVKM. V lost 2 bases and J 3 bases, leaving 11 bases between the germline ends. The CDR3 runs to 16 residues. CDR3 region: CASSLTQPNGANVLTF. The CDR3, as DNA: TGTGCCAGCAGTTTAACCCAACCGAATGGGGCCAACGTCCTGACTTTC.

The sample holds a few counts of this clonotype. This chain connects TRBV7-2 to TRBJ2-3, with TRBD2 matching 8 bases. V gave up 6 bases and J gave up 2 bases; unmatched junction bases: 10. The CDR3 covers 16 residues. The germline gives CDR1 SGHTA, CDR2 FQGNSA. The chain's CDR3 is CASRPIERGYTDTQYF. As DNA, the CDR3 is TGTGCCAGCAGGCCCATCGAGCGGGGGTACACAGATACGCAGTATTTT.

This clonotype was recorded at least ten times. The J gene is TRBJ2-3, the V gene TRBV5-1; D gene ambiguous. V was pared by 0 bases and J by 0 bases, with 11 bases between. Germline V CDR1 and CDR2: SGHRS, YFSETQ. CDR3 length: 16 amino acids. CDR3 sequence: CASSLAGGTSTDTQYF. DNA for the CDR3: TGCGCCAGCAGCTTGGCCGGCGGAACTAGCACAGATACGCAGTATTTT.

The V and J genes are TRBV5-4 and TRBJ2-3; perhaps TRBD2 as D (6 bases). CDR1 is SGHNT and CDR2 is YYREEE in the germline V gene (reference sequence). This CDR3 has 13 amino acids. V was cut by 5 bases and J by 2 bases, with 9 bases left in between. The CDR3: CASSGGFTDTQYF. The DNA for the CDR3 is TGTGCCAGCAGTGGGGGGTTCACAGATACGCAGTATTTT.

The rearrangement joins TRBV5-1 to TRBJ2-1, with a weak D call TRBD2 (6 bases). Germline CDR1 is SGHRS and CDR2 is YFSETQ. The CDR3 loop spans 14 amino acids. V lost 5 bases and J lost 6, with 15 bases in between. The CDR3: CASRSGGEGNEQFF. CDR3 nucleotide sequence: TGCGCCAGCAGGTCCGGAGGGGAAGGCAATGAGCAGTTCTTC.

This clonotype was recorded a few times. The chain employs TRBV29-1 and TRBJ2-1, with 10 bases matching TRBD2. Germline V lookup: CDR1 SQVTM, CDR2 ANQGSEA. The CDR3 spans 16 residues. J lost 8 bases, V lost 1 base, and 11 bases had no gene match. The CDR3 here is CSVEGHSGGSLYEQFF. The CDR3 region has the DNA TGCAGCGTTGAAGGTCATAGCGGGGGGTCGTTATATGAGCAGTTCTTC.

This clonotype was observed a handful of times. A much larger clone is a single base away; this may be a read error. This chain uses TRBV7-8 with TRBJ2-5; perhaps TRBD2 as D (6 bases). The germline gives CDR1 SGHVS, CDR2 FQNEAQ. This CDR3 has 14 amino acids. Trimming removed 7 bases from V and 7 bases from J, with 19 bases in between. DNA for the CDR3: TGTGCCAGCACTCCGGGACTCGATCCGGGGACCCAGTACTTC. It translates to CASTPGLDPGTQYF.

This clonotype occurred a few times. V and J are TRBV12-3 or TRBV12-4 and TRBJ2-2, with D possibly being TRBD2 (5 bases). The V end lost 3 bases, the J end lost 5 bases, and 19 bases lay between the germline ends. CDR3 length: 17 residues. CDR3 loop: CASSFTSTGWTTGELFF. Written as DNA, the CDR3 is TGTGCCAGCAGTTTCACGTCGACCGGGTGGACTACCGGGGAGCTGTTTTTT.

Many counts were recorded for this clonotype. This sequence joins TRBV9 and TRBJ1-1, with a weak D call TRBD1 (5 bases). The CDR3 has 13 residues. Looked up from germline, CDR1 is SGDLS and CDR2 is YYNGEE. Between the trimmed V and J ends, which lost 0 bases and 6 bases, there was a span of 9 bases. CDR3 loop: CASSVASGPEAFF. The CDR3, as DNA: TGTGCCAGCAGCGTAGCATCAGGGCCTGAAGCTTTCTTT.

This clonotype was counted many times. The chain combines TRBV12-3 or TRBV12-4 with TRBJ1-6; possible D gene TRBD1, 6 bases. The V end lost 0 bases, the J end lost 7 bases, and 10 bases lay between the germline ends. The CDR3 is made up of 15 amino acids. The CDR3 spells CASSLAQGQNSPLHF. The CDR3 coding sequence is TGTGCCAGCAGTTTAGCACAGGGTCAGAATTCACCCCTCCACTTT.

This clonotype was counted at least ten times. The gene calls are TRBV7-2 and TRBJ1-1, with 7 bases matching TRBD1. V lost 2 bases and J lost 5; bases outside the gene matches: 8. Germline V gene data show CDR1 as SGHTA and CDR2 as FQGNSA. The CDR3 runs to 15 residues. Written as DNA, the CDR3 is TGTGCCAGCAGCTTACAGGGGGGGCGAGGAACTGAAGCTTTCTTT. Residues: CASSLQGGRGTEAFF.

For this clonotype: A read error may explain this, as a much larger clone is one base away. The chain links TRBV2 to TRBJ2-3, with D perhaps matching TRBD1 or TRBD2 (5 bases each). Germline-derived CDR1 and CDR2 are SNHLY and FYNNEI. V lost 5 bases, J lost 0 bases, and 9 bases lay in between. This CDR3 has 14 residues. In DNA form, the CDR3 reads TGTGCCAGCAGTACCGGGGCTAGCACAGATACGCAGTATTTT. Protein product: CASSTGASTDTQYF. The full variable domain, with the rest looked up from reference TRBV2 and TRBJ2-3, is EPEVTQTPSHQVTQMGQEVILRCVPISNHLYFYWYRQILGQKVEFLVSFYNNEISEKSEIFDDQFSVERPDGSNFTLKIRSTKLEDSAMYFCASSTGASTDTQYFGPGTRLTVL.

The rearrangement links TRBV20-1 to TRBJ2-3; 10 positions agree with TRBD1. J was trimmed by 5 bases and V by 5 bases; bases with no gene match: 10. Germline values: CDR1 DFQATT, CDR2 SNEGSKA (reference sequence). The CDR3 sequence is 15 residues long. The CDR3, as DNA: TGCAGTGCTGGGGGGGGACAGGGGTATGGAGATACGCAGTATTTT. Translated: CSAGGGQGYGDTQYF.

This clonotype was counted a few times. The genes are TRBV5-1 and TRBJ1-1; D is ambiguous. CDR1 SGHRS and CDR2 YFSETQ come from the germline V gene. CDR3 length: 15 residues. V lost 0 bases and J 0 bases, leaving 9 bases between the germline ends. The CDR3 spells CASSLDRAMNTEAFF. The CDR3, as DNA: TGCGCCAGCAGCTTGGATAGGGCGATGAACACTGAAGCTTTCTTT.

There are many counts of this clonotype. A junction end diverges from the germline sequence, so it may reflect a read error. This chain uses TRBV7-2 with TRBJ1-1; D is unresolved. Germline CDR1 reads SGHTA; CDR2 reads FQGNSA. The CDR3 is 13 residues long. The CDR3 reads CASSLALNTEAFF. CDR3 DNA: TGCGCCAGCAGCTTGGCCCTGAACACTGAAGCTTTCTTT.